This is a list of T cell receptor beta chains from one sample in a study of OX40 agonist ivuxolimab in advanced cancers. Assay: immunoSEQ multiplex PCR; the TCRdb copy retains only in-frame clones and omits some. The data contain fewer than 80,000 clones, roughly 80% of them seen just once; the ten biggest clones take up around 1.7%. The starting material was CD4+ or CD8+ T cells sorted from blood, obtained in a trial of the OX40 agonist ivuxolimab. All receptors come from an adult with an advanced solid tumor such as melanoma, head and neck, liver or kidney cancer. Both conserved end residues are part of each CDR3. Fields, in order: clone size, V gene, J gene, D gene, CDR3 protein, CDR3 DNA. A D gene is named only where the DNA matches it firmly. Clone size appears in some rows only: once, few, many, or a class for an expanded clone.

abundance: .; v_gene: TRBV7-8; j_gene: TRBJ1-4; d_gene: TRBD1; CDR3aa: CASGPGGEVEKLFF; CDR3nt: TGTGCCAGCGGCCCAGGGGGAGAGGTTGAAAAACTGTTTTTT
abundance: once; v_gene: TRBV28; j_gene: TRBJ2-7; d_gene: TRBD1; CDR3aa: CASRRQGVRKGEQYF; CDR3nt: TGTGCCAGCAGGCGACAGGGTGTCCGAAAAGGGGAGCAGTACTTC
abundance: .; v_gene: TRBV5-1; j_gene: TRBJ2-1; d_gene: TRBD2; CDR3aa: CASSLGQRGNYNEQFF; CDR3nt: TGCGCCAGCAGCTTGGGGCAGCGGGGGAACTACAATGAGCAGTTCTTC
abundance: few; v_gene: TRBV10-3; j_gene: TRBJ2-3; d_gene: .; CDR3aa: CAISEGGSLDTQYF; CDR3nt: TGTGCCATCAGTGAAGGGGGAAGTTTGGATACGCAGTATTTT
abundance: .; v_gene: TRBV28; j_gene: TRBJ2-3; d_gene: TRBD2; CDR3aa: CASSSGAGGRGDTQYF; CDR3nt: TGTGCCAGCAGTTCAGGAGCGGGAGGGCGGGGAGATACGCAGTATTTT
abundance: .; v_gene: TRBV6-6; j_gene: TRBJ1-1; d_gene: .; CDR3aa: CASSYSGDSNEAFF; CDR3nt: TGTGCCAGCAGTTACTCGGGAGACAGTAATGAAGCTTTCTTT
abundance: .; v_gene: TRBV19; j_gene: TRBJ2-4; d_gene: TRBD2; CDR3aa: CASSIDAGGSGAKNIQYF; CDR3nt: TGTGCCAGTAGTATAGACGCGGGCGGGAGTGGCGCCAAAAACATTCAGTACTTC
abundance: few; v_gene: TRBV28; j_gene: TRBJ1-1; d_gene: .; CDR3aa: CASSFGQYTEAFF; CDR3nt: TGTGCCAGCAGTTTCGGTCAGTACACTGAAGCTTTCTTT
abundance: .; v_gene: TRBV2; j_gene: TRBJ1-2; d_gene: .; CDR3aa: CASSVGRVFSYGYTF; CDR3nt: TGTGCCAGCAGTGTAGGCAGGGTGTTTAGCTATGGCTACACCTTC
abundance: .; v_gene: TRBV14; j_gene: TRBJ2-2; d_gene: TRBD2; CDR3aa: CASSQVLGGGIAGELFF; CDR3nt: TGTGCCAGCAGCCAAGTCCTGGGCGGGGGGATCGCCGGGGAGCTGTTTTTT
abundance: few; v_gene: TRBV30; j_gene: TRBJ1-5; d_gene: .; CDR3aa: CAWNLQQGRPQHF; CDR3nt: TGTGCCTGGAACCTTCAGCAGGGAAGACCCCAGCATTTT
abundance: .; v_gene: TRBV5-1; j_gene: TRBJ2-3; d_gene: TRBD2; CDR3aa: CASSFSGSGDTQYF; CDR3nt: TGCGCCAGCAGCTTTAGCGGGAGCGGGGATACGCAGTATTTT
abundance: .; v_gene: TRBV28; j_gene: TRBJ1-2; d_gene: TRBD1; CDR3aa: CASSPDRALGYTF; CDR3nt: TGTGCCAGCAGTCCCGACAGGGCCTTGGGCTACACCTTC
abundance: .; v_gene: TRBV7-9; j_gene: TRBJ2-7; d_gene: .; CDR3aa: CASSLEVTYEQYF; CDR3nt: TGTGCCAGCAGCTTGGAGGTAACCTACGAGCAGTACTTC
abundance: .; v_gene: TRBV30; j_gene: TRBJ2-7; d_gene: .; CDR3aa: CAWIPGSGTYEQYF; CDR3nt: TGTGCCTGGATACCTGGGTCGGGGACCTACGAGCAGTACTTC
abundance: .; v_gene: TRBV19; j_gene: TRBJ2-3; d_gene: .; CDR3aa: CASSKSGAVYTDTQYF; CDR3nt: TGTGCCAGTAGTAAATCCGGAGCGGTTTACACAGATACGCAGTATTTT
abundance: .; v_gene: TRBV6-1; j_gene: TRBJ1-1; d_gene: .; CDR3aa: CATRDGGNTEAFF; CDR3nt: TGTGCCACGAGGGATGGGGGGAACACTGAAGCTTTCTTT
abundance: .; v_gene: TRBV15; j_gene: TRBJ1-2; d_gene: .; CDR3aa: CATSRGDGWDYGYTF; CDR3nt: TGTGCCACCAGCAGAGGGGACGGGTGGGATTATGGCTACACCTTC
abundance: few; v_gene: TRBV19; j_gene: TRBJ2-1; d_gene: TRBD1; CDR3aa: CASTRVGTGGNEQFF; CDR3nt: TGTGCCAGTACTAGGGTTGGGACAGGAGGCAATGAGCAGTTCTTC
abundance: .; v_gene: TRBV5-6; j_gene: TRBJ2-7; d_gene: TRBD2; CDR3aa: CASRRDYLSYEQYF; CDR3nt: TGTGCCAGCAGGCGGGACTACCTCTCCTACGAGCAGTACTTC
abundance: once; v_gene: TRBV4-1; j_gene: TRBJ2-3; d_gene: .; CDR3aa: CASSQDSEGDTQYF; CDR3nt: TGCGCCAGCAGCCAAGATTCCGAGGGAGATACGCAGTATTTT
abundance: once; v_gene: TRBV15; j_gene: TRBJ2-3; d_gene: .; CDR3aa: CATSRRGPKGTQYF; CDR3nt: TGTGCCACCAGCAGACGTGGGCCCAAGGGAACGCAGTATTTT
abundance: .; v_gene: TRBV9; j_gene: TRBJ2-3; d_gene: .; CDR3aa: CASSVVGLNTDTQYF; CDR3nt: TGTGCCAGCAGCGTAGTGGGGCTGAACACAGATACGCAGTATTTT
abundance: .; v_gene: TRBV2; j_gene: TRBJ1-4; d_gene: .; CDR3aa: CASSSDGTLSNEKLFF; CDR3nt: TGTGCCAGCAGCTCCGACGGGACACTCTCTAATGAAAAACTGTTTTTT
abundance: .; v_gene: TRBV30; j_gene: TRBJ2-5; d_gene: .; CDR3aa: CAWSVLGGIRETQYF; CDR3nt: TGTGCCTGGAGTGTCCTAGGAGGCATTCGGGAGACCCAGTACTTC
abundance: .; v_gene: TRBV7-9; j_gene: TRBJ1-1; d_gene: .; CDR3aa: CASSIETEAFF; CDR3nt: TGTGCCAGCAGCATTGAGACGGAAGCTTTCTTT
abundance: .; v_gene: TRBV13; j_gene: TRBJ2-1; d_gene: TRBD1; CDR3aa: CASSLLRRTGDYNEQFF; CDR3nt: TGTGCCAGCAGCTTACTGCGTCGGACAGGAGACTACAATGAGCAGTTCTTC
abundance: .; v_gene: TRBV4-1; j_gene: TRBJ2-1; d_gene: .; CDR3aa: CASSHVWDVGQFF; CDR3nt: TGCGCCAGCAGTCACGTGTGGGACGTAGGGCAGTTCTTC
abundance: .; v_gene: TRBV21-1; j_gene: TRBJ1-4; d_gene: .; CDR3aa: CASSKAQKGLIRTNEKLFF; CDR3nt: TGTGCCAGCAGCAAAGCGCAGAAGGGCCTCATTAGAACTAATGAAAAACTGTTTTTT
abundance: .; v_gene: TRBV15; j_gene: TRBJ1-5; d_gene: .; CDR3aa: CATSRVRGGLDQPQHF; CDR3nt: TGTGCCACCAGCAGAGTAAGGGGAGGGCTAGATCAGCCCCAGCATTTT